The TCR beta chain described here comes from a study of shared clonotypes between healthy human individuals. The study drew its donors from healthy HIV-negative adults without recent acute infections or vaccinations. CDR1 is LNHDA, CDR2 SQIVND, per germline (reference sequence). This CDR3 comprises 15 residues. The V and J ends lost 5 bases and 4 bases respectively, with 14 bases between them. The study ran the assay at deep level. Sorted-subset replicate PCRs used 200 ng DNA, 25,000 to 30,000 T cell genomes. TCRdb's copy holds only in-frame clones and misses some; the assay was immunoSEQ multiplex PCR. The sample comprises 2 million to 2.5 million clones, 85% to 95% of which are singletons, and approximately 0.4% rests with the top ten. Study outcomes and limitations: What limited the represented genetic and exposure-history diversity was the small number of donors.

Concerning this clone itself: Its cognate antigen is unknown.

The gene calls are TRBV19 and TRBJ2-2, with a possible D match to TRBD2 (6 bases). The TCR sequence derives from a man younger than 35 in good health. Some clones in this sample may be carry-over from other donors' samples. Sample: naive CD4+ T cells from PBMCs. Noted subset: CD45RA+ positively selected. The CDR3 sequence: CASSATWGVTGELFF. The CDR3 coding sequence is TGTGCCAGTAGTGCGACATGGGGGGTCACCGGGGAGCTGTTTTTT.